Listed here are 20 T cell receptor beta chains from one sample, sequenced in a study of T cells in Graves' hyperthyroidism and ophthalmopathy. It was RNA transcripts that yielded the amplified TCR beta CDR3 regions. HTBI primers drove first-round RT-PCR of the TCR CDR3. TCRdb reanalysed the multiplex PCR reads using MiXCR and keeps one entry per CDR3 protein. This table holds a few hundred thousand distinct CDR3 sequences, roughly 20% found once. Specimen: blood. These receptors were obtained from a young man with Graves' ophthalmopathy.

This clonotype was found many times. The chain employs TRBV20-1 and TRBJ2-5; D is ambiguous. V was trimmed by 6 bases and J by 5 bases, leaving 19 bases between them. Germline V gene sequence: CDR1 DFQATT, CDR2 SNEGSKA (reference sequence). The CDR3 consists of 14 residues. The CDR3 region is CSAPIFKGRETQYF. CDR3 DNA sequence: TGCAGTGCCCCGATTTTCAAGGGTAGGGAGACCCAGTACTTC.

In the case of this clonotype: This could be a read error, since a much larger clone is one nucleotide away. This rearrangement joins TRBV27 to TRBJ1-1; TRBD1 is a possible D gene (6 bases). The length of the CDR3 is 17 residues. Per the germline V gene, CDR1 is MNHEY and CDR2 is SMNVEV (reference sequence). The germline V and J ends were trimmed by 4 bases and 3 bases, with 21 bases remaining between them. As DNA, the CDR3 is TGTGCCAGCAGTTCTTTAAGAGGCGGACAGACGGACACTGAAGCTTTCTTT. Translation: CASSSLRGGQTDTEAFF.

The table lists this clonotype with a count of one. The rearrangement links TRBV7-3 to TRBJ2-1; 13 bases map to TRBD2. This CDR3 comprises 16 residues. Germline CDR1 reads SGHTA; CDR2 reads FQGTGA. Trimming at V came to 5 bases and at J to 9 bases, leaving 10 bases not matched to a gene. CDR3 in DNA: TGTGCCAGCAGCCCAAAACTAGCGGGGGGGCGGGGTGAGCAGTTCTTC. Protein product: CASSPKLAGGRGEQFF.

At least ten counts were recorded for this clonotype. The chain couples TRBV5-6 to TRBJ1-1, with D perhaps TRBD1 (5 bases). Trimming cost V 0 bases and J 4 bases, with 10 bases left between them. This CDR3 is built from 14 residues. Germline-derived CDR1 and CDR2 are SGHDT and YYEEEE. The CDR3 spells CASSLGGPFTEAFF. The CDR3 nucleotides read TGTGCCAGCAGCTTGGGGGGACCGTTCACTGAAGCTTTCTTT.

This clonotype was detected many times. The rearrangement links TRBV11-2 to TRBJ1-1, with a weak D call TRBD1 (5 bases). The V gene lost 8 bases and the J gene lost 2 bases, with 9 bases spanning the gap. Germline V gives CDR1 SGHAT, CDR2 FQNNGV. The length of the CDR3 is 12 residues. The CDR3 loop reads CASGRANTEAFF. The CDR3 DNA sequence: TGTGCCAGCGGCAGGGCTAACACTGAAGCTTTCTTT. The full variable domain, in which reference TRBV11-2 and TRBJ1-1 provide the parts outside the CDR3, is EAGVAQSPRYKIIEKRQSVAFWCNPISGHATLYWYQQILGQGPKLLIQFQNNGVVDDSQLPKDRFSAERLKGVDSTLKIQPAKLEDSAVYLCASGRANTEAFFGQGTRLTVV.

This clonotype appeared a few times. The chain carries TRBV18 and TRBJ2-5; the D gene is possibly TRBD2 (6 bases). The CDR3 contains 16 residues. Germline CDR1 KGHSH, CDR2 LQKENI. The V end was cut by 2 bases, the J end by 0 bases, with 13 bases between. The CDR3 sequence: CASSPNAGGDQETQYF. Here the CDR3 DNA reads TGTGCCAGCTCACCAAACGCAGGAGGGGACCAAGAGACCCAGTACTTC. The full variable domain, rest sourced from reference TRBV18 and TRBJ2-5, is NAGVMQNPRHLVRRRGQEARLRCSPMKGHSHVYWYRQLPEEGLKFMVYLQKENIIDESGMPKERFSAEFPKEGPSILRIQQVVRGDSAAYFCASSPNAGGDQETQYFGPGTRLLVL.

This clonotype appeared many times. V gene TRBV2 combines with J gene TRBJ1-1; 7 nucleotides match TRBD1. With V trimmed by 9 bases and J by 7 bases, 8 bases remained unmatched. The germline V gene has CDR1 SNHLY and CDR2 FYNNEI. This CDR3 has 12 residues. CDR3 nucleotide sequence: TGTGCCAGAAAGGGACAGACAATTGAAGCTTTCTTT. Translation: CARKGQTIEAFF. The entire variable domain, with the rest obtained from reference TRBV2 and TRBJ1-1, is as follows: EPEVTQTPSHQVTQMGQEVILRCVPISNHLYFYWYRQILGQKVEFLVSFYNNEISEKSEIFDDQFSVERPDGSNFTLKIRSTKLEDSAMYFCARKGQTIEAFFGQGTRLTVV.

The genes are TRBV5-4 and TRBJ2-1; 8 nucleotides align to TRBD2. Per germline, CDR1 SGHNT and CDR2 YYREEE (reference sequence). The CDR3 is 15 amino acids. Germline trimming cut 10 bases from V and 2 bases from J; bases unmatched to any gene: 11. The CDR3 coding sequence is TGTGCCTCCCAGGCCGGGGGGGGGGCCTACAATGAGCAGTTCTTC. Protein product: CASQAGGGAYNEQFF.

This sequence joins TRBV19 and TRBJ2-1; a possible D gene is TRBD2 (7 bases). The germline gives CDR1 LNHDA, CDR2 SQIVND (reference sequence). The CDR3 loop spans 15 amino acids. V was trimmed by 3 bases and J by 7 bases, leaving 16 bases between them. CDR3 nucleotide sequence: TGTGCCAGTAGTATTGGAGGGGGGGCCTTGAATGAGCAGTTCTTC. Translating gives CASSIGGGALNEQFF. The full variable domain, rest sourced from reference TRBV19 and TRBJ2-1, is DGGITQSPKYLFRKEGQNVTLSCEQNLNHDAMYWYRQDPGQGLRLIYYSQIVNDFQKGDIAEGYSVSREKKESFPLTVTSAQKNPTAFYLCASSIGGGALNEQFFGPGTRLTVL.

This clonotype was observed many times. The genes are TRBV20-1 and TRBJ2-3; the D call may be TRBD1 or TRBD2 (6 bases each). V lost 3 bases, J lost 6 bases, and 13 bases lay in between. Germline assignment: CDR1 DFQATT and CDR2 SNEGSKA (reference sequence). The CDR3 sequence is 13 residues long. CDR3 loop: CSARDPGADTQYF. Here the CDR3 DNA reads TGCAGTGCTAGGGACCCGGGGGCCGATACGCAGTATTTT.

This sequence joins TRBV7-9 and TRBJ2-3; 13 bases agree with TRBD2. The germline V gene encodes CDR1 SEHNR and CDR2 FQNEAQ (reference sequence). The CDR3 runs 17 residues. V was pared by 0 bases and J by 4 bases, with 4 bases of the junction left unmatched. The CDR3 bases are TGTGCCAGCAGCTTAGCACTAGCGGGGGGGCCCGCAGATACGCAGTATTTT. Its translation is CASSLALAGGPADTQYF.

This clonotype was seen many times. The gene calls are TRBV28 and TRBJ1-1; D is ambiguous. The CDR3 sequence is 11 residues long. Trimming cost V 7 bases and J 4 bases, with 7 bases left between them. Germline values: CDR1 MDHEN, CDR2 SYDVKM. The CDR3 DNA follows: TGTGCCAGCATGAGACCCACTGAAGCTTTCTTT. Translation gives CASMRPTEAFF.

The table lists this clonotype with many counts. The chain joins TRBV7-8 to TRBJ1-2, with TRBD1 matching 7 bases. CDR1 is SGHVS and CDR2 is FQNEAQ in the germline V gene. J lost 4 bases, V lost 1 base, and 3 bases had no gene match. The CDR3 contains 14 residues. The CDR3: CASSLEGQSYGYTF. DNA for the CDR3: TGTGCCAGCAGCTTAGAGGGACAGTCCTATGGCTACACCTTC.

V gene TRBV20-1 combines with J gene TRBJ2-5; D is perhaps TRBD2 (6 bases). V gave up 0 bases and J gave up 1 base, with 9 bases separating them. Germline V lookup: CDR1 DFQATT, CDR2 SNEGSKA (reference sequence). This CDR3 contains 14 residues. CDR3 sequence reads: CSAREPAGQETQYF. The CDR3 DNA is TGCAGTGCTAGAGAGCCAGCGGGCCAAGAGACCCAGTACTTC.

The rearrangement uses TRBV18 and TRBJ2-2; a possible D gene is TRBD2 (5 bases). Trimming took 1 base from V and 1 from J, leaving 10 bases between them. The CDR3 is 16 amino acids. The germline V gene has CDR1 KGHSH and CDR2 LQKENI. CDR3 loop: CASSPQESGNTGELFF. DNA of the CDR3: TGTGCCAGCTCACCACAAGAGAGCGGGAACACCGGGGAGCTGTTTTTT.

This clonotype has at least ten counts. This CDR3 reads CASSLVSSDEQYF. The CDR3 bases are TGTGCCAGCAGCTTGGTATCTAGCGACGAGCAGTACTTC. The rearrangement links TRBV5-8 to TRBJ2-7; TRBD2 might be the D (6 bases). The CDR3 consists of 13 residues. Germline assignment: CDR1 SGHTS and CDR2 YDEGEE. The germline V and J ends were trimmed by 0 bases and 5 bases, with 9 bases remaining between them.

In its sample, this clonotype was seen many times. The chain carries TRBV7-3 and TRBJ2-1; 7 bases agree with TRBD1. CDR3 length: 17 residues. Per germline, CDR1 SGHTA and CDR2 FQGTGA. Germline trimming cut 2 bases from V and 6 bases from J; bases unmatched to any gene: 13. The CDR3 bases are TGTGCCAGCAGCTTAGGTCCGACAGGGCCTTGGGCCAATGAGCAGTTCTTC. It yields the protein CASSLGPTGPWANEQFF. The whole variable domain, remainder taken from reference TRBV7-3 and TRBJ2-1, is GAGVSQTPSNKVTEKGKYVELRCDPISGHTALYWYRQSLGQGPEFLIYFQGTGAADDSGLPNDRFFAVRPEGSVSTLKIQRTERGDSAVYLCASSLGPTGPWANEQFFGPGTRLTVL.

This clonotype was counted at least ten times. The V gene is TRBV5-1, the J gene TRBJ1-1; 11 bases agree with TRBD1. Germline V gives CDR1 SGHRS, CDR2 YFSETQ. With V trimmed by 4 bases and J by 5 bases, 4 bases remained unmatched. This CDR3 is built from 14 residues. The CDR3 DNA is TGCGCCAGCAGCAGGACAGGGGGCCAAACTGAAGCTTTCTTT. This codes for CASSRTGGQTEAFF.

This clonotype was observed at least ten times. J is TRBJ1-5 and V is TRBV11-2; no reliable D call. This CDR3 is built from 13 residues. The germline V and J ends were trimmed by 1 base and 7 bases, with 8 bases remaining between them. Germline-derived CDR1 and CDR2 are SGHAT and FQNNGV. Here the CDR3 reads CASSLGVSQPQHF. In DNA form, the CDR3 reads TGTGCCAGCAGCTTAGGGGTAAGCCAGCCCCAGCATTTT.

This clonotype turned up a few times. This rearrangement joins TRBV10-1 to TRBJ1-4; D call uncertain. This CDR3 region has 12 residues. Germline values: CDR1 WNHNN, CDR2 SYGVQD (reference sequence). V was shortened by 11 bases and J by 7 bases, with 14 bases between the two germline ends. The CDR3 DNA is TGCGCCCTACGGGTGAGCGGTGAAAAACTGTTTTTT. Protein product: CALRVSGEKLFF.